There are a few counts of the clone carrying this T cell receptor (beta chain). TCRdb re-called the RACE reads through MiXCR, storing one row per CDR3 protein. Found here are more than 65,000 distinct CDR3 sequences, 10% of them singletons; the top ten hold about 1.4%. The CDR3 extends over 13 amino acids. CDR1 MDHEN and CDR2 SYDVKM come from the germline V gene. V dropped 6 bases and J dropped 1 base, with 9 bases sitting between them. This sample is part of a study of human T cells and chemical hapten exposure. Time point given: patch test 1, 2 weeks after DPC sensitization. Treatment described: therapeutic diphenylcyclopropenone sensitization with weekly scalp DPC.

Sequencing used whole blood, obtained in connection with sensitization to the hapten diphenylcyclopropenone (DPC). The sequence came from a woman aged 45-59 years with alopecia areata. Some clones in this sample may be carry-over from other donors' samples. The gene calls are TRBV28 and TRBJ1-1, with no clear D. In DNA, the CDR3 is TGTGCCAGCAGCTTTCCCCGGAACACTGAAGCTTTCTTT. Translation: CASSFPRNTEAFF.